Described below is a single T cell receptor (beta chain) sequence and its context. Its antigen is as yet unknown. This specimen belongs to a study of cytomegalovirus exposure and HLA in healthy donors. Study as a whole: Researchers previously reported finding 90 million to 130 million unique TCR beta sequences from 150 million to 200 million T cells.

This PCR relied on a set of 60 Vbeta primers and 13 Jbeta primers. Here immunoSEQ multiplex PCR was the method, and the copy in TCRdb shows in-frame clones only, minus some. Altogether 270,000 or so clones are present, roughly 91% being singletons, with the ten largest covering roughly 1.5%. Study findings and constraints: Earlier analysis yielded a pattern in which most TCR beta V segments were productive about 90% or about 30% of the time. Across donors, presence/absence analyses took sequencing depth to be roughly uniform.

The CDR3 loop spans 14 amino acids. CDR1 MNHNS and CDR2 SASEGT come from the germline V gene. Trimming took 4 bases from V and 3 from J, leaving 12 bases between them. The TCR comes from a girl aged 2 to 10 in good health and CMV-seronegative. Sequencing input: PBMCs. The chain carries TRBV6-1 and TRBJ1-2; D is uncertain. For the CDR3, the DNA is TGTGCCAGCAGTGTGGGAGTTTTGGACTATGGCTACACCTTC. Its translation: CASSVGVLDYGYTF.